This T cell receptor beta chain was identified in a study of blood T cell repertoires in COVID-19 (dated by TCRdb to the early 2020s). Background for the entire study: Collaborator samples came from the United States, Italy and Spain and covered acute and convalescent phases of COVID-19. The material from the prospective study consisted of cDNA or gDNA derived from T cells, B-cell-depleted T cells, or PBMCs. Deeply sampled blood TCRbeta repertoires from subjects exposed to, actively infected with, or recovered from COVID-19 were included in the dataset. The repertoires were released in a freely available public database meant as a resource for research on the immune response to SARS-CoV-2. Samples came from the ongoing ImmuneRACE study (first 160 participants) plus 1,254 subjects from 6 global collaborators. A de-identified subject ID, COVID-19 status, age in years and sex were almost always included in the sample metadata. Where available, HLA class I and class II types were taken from metadata supplied by the sample provider and were not determined by assay-based typing.

One collaborating source in Seattle enrolled patients while the patients were actively infected and followed the patients over time throughout the course of disease. Collaborating institutions collected whole blood in K2EDTA tubes following their own protocols. For TCRbeta analysis, collaborators shipped samples as frozen whole blood, isolated PBMCs, or DNA extracted from either of those sample types. General study outcomes and caveats: The amount of clinical and demographic metadata varied by source and participant and was provided uncurated.

Concerning this clone: It lacks a known antigen. No base qualities exist here, and no much larger clone lies one base off it.

TCRbeta CDR3 regions were amplified from genomic DNA by means of the immunoSEQ Assay, a bias-controlled multiplex PCR. For the original study's pipeline: Within the assay, amplification of reference gene primers was used to estimate how many nucleated cells each sample contained. To quantify the absolute abundance of each unique TCRbeta CDR3 rearrangement, sequence reads were collapsed and filtered. For each sample, productive Simpson clonality was calculated as the square root of Simpson's diversity index across productive rearrangements. Here the immuneACCESS table is served through TCRdb, limited to in-frame sequences with V and J called. Missing clones are a known gap in these copies; in checked studies unresolved V genes cover under half, and the rest lacks a known reason. V and J calls and clone size come straight from that table; D and trimming were deduced from the DNA. The sample includes 200,000 to 250,000 clones, with about 80% observed a single time. Clones ranked in the top ten supply 7.8% of the sample.

The clonotype was recovered from a woman aged 80 or older with COVID-19, enrolled during active disease. Sequenced: peripheral blood.

Here is the DNA: TGTGCCAGCAGCCCATGGACAGGGCGCAATGAGCAGTTCTTC. Its protein is CASSPWTGRNEQFF. The chain was built from TRBV7-9 and TRBJ2-1; 8 bases in the middle match TRBD1. The germline V gene (reference sequence) yields SEHNR for CDR1 and FQNEAQ for CDR2. The cysteine opens and the phenylalanine closes a CDR3 of 14 amino acids. Left in the record is the CDR3 DNA by itself, 42 bases read in frame from the first base. V loses 5 bases at its end and J loses 6 bases; junction bases beyond the gene matches: 6.